This is a list of T cell receptor beta chains from one sample in a study of blood T cell repertoires in COVID-19. The assay was immunoSEQ multiplex PCR, and TCRdb's table has in-frame clones only and misses some. The sample lists about 220,000 clones, 85% to 90% occurring once. The sequenced material came from PBMCs or T cells enriched from blood (not recorded which). These receptors all come from a woman aged 18-29 years in a cohort exposed to, infected with or recovered from COVID-19 (not recorded which). The CDR3 runs from the conserved cysteine through the conserved F or W. The order of the fields is V gene, D gene, clone size, J gene, CDR3 protein, CDR3 DNA. A D gene is named only where the DNA matches it firmly. A row's size may be missing; if present it is once, few, many or a size class.

v_call: TRBV5-1
d_call: -
clone_size: -
j_call: TRBJ2-3
cdr3_aa: CASSLAAGASTDTQYF
cdr3_nt: TGCGCCAGCAGCTTGGCTGCAGGGGCAAGCACAGATACGCAGTATTTT

v_call: TRBV11-2
d_call: TRBD1
clone_size: -
j_call: TRBJ1-2
cdr3_aa: CASRSGGLNGYTF
cdr3_nt: TGTGCCAGCAGATCAGGGGGCTTAAATGGCTACACCTTC

v_call: TRBV7-2
d_call: TRBD1
clone_size: -
j_call: TRBJ1-4
cdr3_aa: CASSSWTGGIEKLFF
cdr3_nt: TGTGCCAGCAGCTCATGGACAGGGGGGATTGAAAAACTGTTTTTT

v_call: TRBV28
d_call: TRBD2
clone_size: -
j_call: TRBJ2-1
cdr3_aa: CASSTLAGGSYNEQFF
cdr3_nt: TGTGCCAGCAGCACACTAGCGGGGGGATCATACAATGAGCAGTTCTTC

v_call: TRBV5-5
d_call: -
clone_size: -
j_call: TRBJ2-3
cdr3_aa: CASSFGPSSDTDTQYF
cdr3_nt: TGTGCCAGCAGCTTCGGGCCTTCTAGCGACACAGATACGCAGTATTTT

v_call: TRBV12-3/TRBV12-4
d_call: TRBD1
clone_size: -
j_call: TRBJ2-1
cdr3_aa: CASSPGQPNEQFF
cdr3_nt: TGTGCCAGCAGTCCGGGACAGCCTAATGAGCAGTTCTTC

v_call: TRBV19
d_call: -
clone_size: -
j_call: TRBJ1-4
cdr3_aa: CASSIDTSPNEKLFF
cdr3_nt: TGTGCCAGTAGTATTGACACCAGCCCTAATGAAAAACTGTTTTTT

v_call: TRBV28
d_call: -
clone_size: -
j_call: TRBJ2-7
cdr3_aa: CASSPVGRAHEQYF
cdr3_nt: TGTGCCAGCAGCCCTGTAGGCAGGGCCCACGAGCAGTACTTC

v_call: TRBV2
d_call: TRBD2
clone_size: -
j_call: TRBJ2-3
cdr3_aa: CASSWASGRAADTQYF
cdr3_nt: TGTGCCAGCAGTTGGGCTAGCGGGAGGGCTGCAGATACGCAGTATTTT

v_call: TRBV27
d_call: TRBD1
clone_size: -
j_call: TRBJ2-1
cdr3_aa: CASSSFLGTGGQFF
cdr3_nt: TGTGCCAGCAGTTCCTTCCTCGGGACAGGAGGGCAGTTCTTC

v_call: TRBV7-2
d_call: TRBD2
clone_size: -
j_call: TRBJ2-7
cdr3_aa: CASSSSGVTYEQYF
cdr3_nt: TGTGCCAGCAGCTCTAGCGGGGTTACCTACGAGCAGTACTTC

v_call: TRBV24-1
d_call: -
clone_size: once
j_call: TRBJ2-5
cdr3_aa: CATSDSLKETQYF
cdr3_nt: TGTGCCACCAGTGATTCCCTAAAAGAGACCCAGTACTTC

v_call: TRBV4-1
d_call: -
clone_size: -
j_call: TRBJ1-1
cdr3_aa: CASSQGLRNTEAFF
cdr3_nt: TGCGCCAGCAGCCAAGGCCTACGGAACACTGAAGCTTTCTTT

v_call: TRBV24-1
d_call: TRBD1
clone_size: once
j_call: TRBJ2-5
cdr3_aa: CATSDPGGETQYF
cdr3_nt: TGTGCCACCAGTGACCCAGGGGGAGAGACCCAGTACTTC

v_call: TRBV5-6
d_call: TRBD2
clone_size: once
j_call: TRBJ2-3
cdr3_aa: CASSLALSSGDTQYF
cdr3_nt: TGTGCCAGCAGCTTGGCCCTATCTAGCGGGGATACGCAGTATTTT

v_call: TRBV3-1/TRBV3-2
d_call: -
clone_size: once
j_call: TRBJ2-5
cdr3_aa: CASSRLEETQYF
cdr3_nt: TGTGCCAGCAGCCGACTAGAAGAGACCCAGTACTTC

v_call: TRBV18
d_call: TRBD2
clone_size: few
j_call: TRBJ2-3
cdr3_aa: CASSPRSAGGTDTQYF
cdr3_nt: TGTGCCAGCTCACCACGGTCAGCGGGGGGCACAGATACGCAGTATTTT

v_call: TRBV5-4
d_call: TRBD1
clone_size: -
j_call: TRBJ1-1
cdr3_aa: CASSPRQGALGEAFF
cdr3_nt: TGTGCCAGCAGCCCTAGACAGGGGGCCTTAGGTGAAGCTTTCTTT

v_call: TRBV28
d_call: TRBD1
clone_size: -
j_call: TRBJ2-5
cdr3_aa: CASSLSWDRAQETQYF
cdr3_nt: TGTGCCAGCAGCCTCTCCTGGGACAGGGCCCAAGAGACCCAGTACTTC

v_call: TRBV6-5
d_call: -
clone_size: -
j_call: TRBJ1-3
cdr3_aa: CASSYSGGGTGNTIYF
cdr3_nt: TGTGCCAGCAGTTACTCGGGCGGGGGTACCGGAAACACCATATATTTT

v_call: TRBV7-9
d_call: TRBD2
clone_size: -
j_call: TRBJ2-5
cdr3_aa: CASSWGTSQETQYF
cdr3_nt: TGTGCCAGCAGCTGGGGGACTAGCCAAGAGACCCAGTACTTC

v_call: TRBV28
d_call: -
clone_size: -
j_call: TRBJ1-3
cdr3_aa: CASTWAATGNTIYF
cdr3_nt: TGTGCCAGCACTTGGGCAGCAACTGGAAACACCATATATTTT

v_call: TRBV5-1
d_call: -
clone_size: -
j_call: TRBJ2-5
cdr3_aa: CASSLTGALYETQYF
cdr3_nt: TGCGCCAGCAGCTTAACAGGAGCTTTATATGAGACCCAGTACTTC

v_call: TRBV2
d_call: TRBD1
clone_size: -
j_call: TRBJ2-1
cdr3_aa: CAGQGYNEQFF
cdr3_nt: TGTGCCGGACAGGGATACAATGAGCAGTTCTTC

v_call: TRBV7-2
d_call: -
clone_size: -
j_call: TRBJ1-4
cdr3_aa: CASSYNGRKLFF
cdr3_nt: TGTGCCAGCAGCTACAATGGGCGAAAACTGTTTTTT

v_call: TRBV27
d_call: -
clone_size: -
j_call: TRBJ1-2
cdr3_aa: CASSLSYRSLSFNYGYTF
cdr3_nt: TGTGCCAGCAGTTTATCTTACAGGAGTCTATCCTTTAACTATGGCTACACCTTC

v_call: TRBV27
d_call: -
clone_size: -
j_call: TRBJ1-6
cdr3_aa: CASSPGTGENSPLHF
cdr3_nt: TGTGCCAGCAGTCCCGGGACGGGGGAAAATTCACCCCTCCACTTT

v_call: TRBV11-2
d_call: TRBD2
clone_size: -
j_call: TRBJ2-7
cdr3_aa: CASSSGLAGSYEQYF
cdr3_nt: TGTGCCAGCAGCTCGGGACTAGCGGGATCCTACGAGCAGTACTTC

v_call: TRBV11-3
d_call: -
clone_size: -
j_call: TRBJ1-4
cdr3_aa: CASSRGQPNEKLFF
cdr3_nt: TGTGCCAGCAGCCGGGGACAACCTAATGAAAAACTGTTTTTT

v_call: TRBV11-3
d_call: TRBD1
clone_size: -
j_call: TRBJ2-7
cdr3_aa: CASSTGTAPPEEEQYF
cdr3_nt: TGTGCCAGCAGCACTGGGACAGCACCCCCGGAGGAGGAGCAGTACTTC

v_call: TRBV3-1/TRBV3-2
d_call: TRBD2
clone_size: -
j_call: TRBJ2-2
cdr3_aa: CASSPTSGKGAWELFF
cdr3_nt: TGTGCCAGCAGCCCGACTAGCGGGAAGGGGGCGTGGGAGCTGTTTTTT

v_call: TRBV9
d_call: -
clone_size: -
j_call: TRBJ1-1
cdr3_aa: CASSARQTVNTEAFF
cdr3_nt: TGTGCCAGCAGCGCTCGTCAGACAGTGAACACTGAAGCTTTCTTT

v_call: TRBV24-1
d_call: -
clone_size: -
j_call: TRBJ2-3
cdr3_aa: CATSGRDTSTDTQYF
cdr3_nt: TGTGCCACCAGTGGTAGAGACACTAGCACAGATACGCAGTATTTT

v_call: TRBV9
d_call: TRBD1
clone_size: -
j_call: TRBJ1-2
cdr3_aa: CASSDPTGASYGYTF
cdr3_nt: TGTGCCAGCAGCGACCCGACAGGGGCAAGCTATGGCTACACCTTC

v_call: TRBV19
d_call: -
clone_size: -
j_call: TRBJ2-6
cdr3_aa: CASSMSGAGANVLTF
cdr3_nt: TGTGCCAGTAGTATGTCGGGTGCTGGGGCCAACGTCCTGACTTTC

v_call: TRBV2
d_call: TRBD1
clone_size: -
j_call: TRBJ1-1
cdr3_aa: CASSAGRGVTEAFF
cdr3_nt: TGTGCCAGCAGTGCTGGCAGGGGGGTCACTGAAGCTTTCTTT

v_call: TRBV29-1
d_call: -
clone_size: -
j_call: TRBJ1-1
cdr3_aa: CSVEWGGNEAFF
cdr3_nt: TGCAGCGTTGAATGGGGAGGTAATGAAGCTTTCTTT

v_call: TRBV7-3
d_call: -
clone_size: once
j_call: TRBJ2-1
cdr3_aa: CASSQNSFSYNEQFF
cdr3_nt: TGTGCCAGCAGCCAAAACAGTTTCTCCTACAATGAGCAGTTCTTC

v_call: TRBV5-8
d_call: -
clone_size: -
j_call: TRBJ2-6
cdr3_aa: CASSLARERSGANVLTF
cdr3_nt: TGTGCCAGCAGCTTGGCCCGGGAACGGTCTGGGGCCAACGTCCTGACTTTC

v_call: TRBV18
d_call: -
clone_size: once
j_call: TRBJ2-5
cdr3_aa: CASSRDFREETQYF
cdr3_nt: TGTGCCAGCTCACGGGACTTCAGGGAAGAGACCCAGTACTTC

v_call: TRBV11-2
d_call: -
clone_size: -
j_call: TRBJ2-2
cdr3_aa: CASSIARGVGELFF
cdr3_nt: TGTGCCAGCAGCATCGCCAGGGGCGTCGGGGAGCTGTTTTTT

v_call: TRBV4-1
d_call: -
clone_size: -
j_call: TRBJ2-1
cdr3_aa: CASSQGAGHSYNEQFF
cdr3_nt: TGCGCCAGCAGCCAAGGCGCGGGCCACTCCTACAATGAGCAGTTCTTC

v_call: TRBV6-5
d_call: TRBD1
clone_size: once
j_call: TRBJ1-4
cdr3_aa: CASIRGFNEKLFF
cdr3_nt: TGTGCCAGCATCAGGGGGTTTAATGAAAAACTGTTTTTT

v_call: TRBV7-2
d_call: -
clone_size: -
j_call: TRBJ1-1
cdr3_aa: CASTVTGPNTEAFF
cdr3_nt: TGTGCCAGCACCGTGACAGGACCGAACACTGAAGCTTTCTTT

v_call: TRBV4-1
d_call: TRBD1
clone_size: -
j_call: TRBJ2-7
cdr3_aa: CASSQPGQVAYEQYF
cdr3_nt: TGCGCCAGCAGCCAACCGGGACAGGTGGCCTACGAGCAGTACTTC

v_call: TRBV14
d_call: -
clone_size: -
j_call: TRBJ1-1
cdr3_aa: CASSPTLRGTEAFF
cdr3_nt: TGTGCCAGCAGCCCCACCCTACGGGGCACTGAAGCTTTCTTT

v_call: TRBV25-1
d_call: -
clone_size: few
j_call: TRBJ2-1
cdr3_aa: CASTSRGKDNEQFF
cdr3_nt: TGTGCCAGCACCTCCCGGGGAAAGGACAATGAGCAGTTCTTC

v_call: TRBV19
d_call: -
clone_size: -
j_call: TRBJ1-5
cdr3_aa: CASSIAGHQPQHF
cdr3_nt: TGTGCCAGTAGTATTGCAGGGCATCAGCCCCAGCATTTT

v_call: TRBV7-3
d_call: TRBD2
clone_size: -
j_call: TRBJ2-2
cdr3_aa: CASSLGTSNTGELFF
cdr3_nt: TGTGCCAGCAGCCTTGGGACTAGCAACACCGGGGAGCTGTTTTTT

v_call: TRBV10-3
d_call: -
clone_size: -
j_call: TRBJ1-5
cdr3_aa: CAISESQGQRGNQPQHF
cdr3_nt: TGTGCCATCAGTGAGTCACAGGGTCAGAGGGGCAATCAGCCCCAGCATTTT

v_call: TRBV28
d_call: -
clone_size: -
j_call: TRBJ1-5
cdr3_aa: CASSLRQYHQPQHF
cdr3_nt: TGTGCCAGCAGTCTCCGACAGTACCATCAGCCCCAGCATTTT

v_call: TRBV5-1
d_call: TRBD1
clone_size: -
j_call: TRBJ2-7
cdr3_aa: CASSLGGQGYEQYF
cdr3_nt: TGCGCCAGCAGCTTGGGGGGACAGGGTTACGAGCAGTACTTC

v_call: TRBV15
d_call: TRBD2
clone_size: -
j_call: TRBJ2-1
cdr3_aa: CATSLTSGPYNEQFF
cdr3_nt: TGTGCCACCAGCTTGACTAGCGGACCCTACAATGAGCAGTTCTTC

v_call: TRBV11-2
d_call: -
clone_size: -
j_call: TRBJ1-1
cdr3_aa: CASSKRTMNTEAFF
cdr3_nt: TGTGCCAGCAGCAAAAGAACTATGAACACTGAAGCTTTCTTT

v_call: TRBV28
d_call: -
clone_size: -
j_call: TRBJ1-1
cdr3_aa: CASSLSVYTEAFF
cdr3_nt: TGTGCCAGCAGTTTGTCGGTTTACACTGAAGCTTTCTTT